The 4 T cell receptor beta chains presented below share a single source sample, sequenced in a study of vaccination and CD4 T cells after COVID-19. CD4+ T cells that had been cultured provided DNA sequenced with the Oncomine TCR Beta short-read assay. TCRdb re-analysed the PCR reads in MiXCR, keeping a single row per CDR3 protein. Of under 25,000 distinct CDR3 sequences in the sample, 44% were seen once. Antigen specificity for these receptors is unknown. Specified treatment: roughly 10-day PBMC culture with coronavirus spike peptide pools or control peptides (ViraFEST assay). The input for sequencing was CD4+ T cells from blood, cultured in vitro, taken before SARS-CoV-2 vaccination. These receptors were taken from a human donor who had recovered from COVID-19.

A single count supports this clonotype. The chain recombines TRBV27 with TRBJ1-6, with a possible D match to TRBD1 (6 bases). This CDR3 region has 15 residues. Germline V gene sequence: CDR1 MNHEY, CDR2 SMNVEV (reference sequence). Trimming shortened V by 4 bases and J by 9 bases, and 16 bases separated the two germline ends. CDR3 protein: CASSWGKKGGSPLHF. In DNA, the CDR3 is TGTGCCAGCAGTTGGGGGAAGAAGGGGGGTTCACCCCTCCACTTT.

This clonotype was recorded a few times. The J gene is TRBJ1-2, the V gene TRBV7-2, with 8 bases aligning to TRBD1. J was trimmed by 2 bases and V by 5 bases; bases with no gene match: 7. The germline CDR1 and CDR2 sequences are SGHTA and FQGNSA. This CDR3 region has 15 residues. The CDR3 protein is CASSPRGQANYGYTF. Written as DNA, the CDR3 is TGTGCCAGCAGCCCAAGGGGACAGGCCAACTATGGCTACACCTTC.

The rearrangement uses TRBV7-9 and TRBJ2-2, with unresolved D. This CDR3 region has 15 residues. With 6 bases removed from V and 1 base from J, the gap between germline ends came to 12 bases. Germline CDR1 is SEHNR and CDR2 is FQNEAQ (reference sequence). CDR3 residues: CASRTRQLNTGELFF. CDR3 coding DNA: TGTGCCAGCAGGACACGGCAGCTGAACACCGGGGAGCTGTTTTTT.

This clonotype has more than one count but fewer than ten. This rearrangement joins TRBV2 to TRBJ2-7; weak D call: TRBD1 (5 bases). V was cut by 10 bases and J by 2 bases, with 15 bases left in between. The length of the CDR3 is 13 residues. The germline CDR1 and CDR2 sequences are SNHLY and FYNNEI. In nucleotides, the CDR3 is TGTGCCATAACGGACACTTTACCCTACGAGCAGTACTTC. It codes for CAITDTLPYEQYF.